These T cell receptor beta chains were read from a single sample in a study of T cells in Graves' hyperthyroidism and ophthalmopathy. TCRdb independently ran MiXCR on the multiplex PCR reads; one entry per CDR3 protein. The sample lists some 490,000 distinct CDR3 sequences; about 22% were seen once. Material for sequencing was blood. These receptors all stem from a woman aged 70 to 79 with Graves' ophthalmopathy. The CDR3 runs from the conserved cysteine through the conserved F or W. The size of a clone is reported for some rows only, either as once, few or many, or as a class for expanded clones.

abundance	v_gene	CDR3aa
many	TRBV28	CASRAETQYF
few	TRBV19	CASSLAGGLGEQFF
.	TRBV5-1	CASSLVGGAVYNEQFF
many	TRBV6-1	CASSPQYSGTSLRNEQFF
once	TRBV30	CAWSPGTDYGRGYTF
.	TRBV30	CAWSYSPYNEQFF
.	TRBV2	CASARDYSNQPQHF
few	TRBV7-2	CASSTPPGQDTEAFF
.	TRBV6-5	CASSLRTSGTYDEQFF
few	TRBV12-3/TRBV12-4	CASSFHGTVLNQPQHF
few	TRBV30	CAWGVLREQYF
.	TRBV5-1	CASSSTGKGVGEAFF
few	TRBV15	CATSRETGGPSHEQYF
.	TRBV19	CASSRTGAPNTEAFF
.	TRBV6-1	CASSDKGAGQPQHF
many	TRBV7-2	CASSRGTSGRVYEQYF
many	TRBV28	CASSLTRRGNGGEAFF
few	TRBV12-5	CASGPPNSNEQYF
few	TRBV6-5	CASSYSASGGGETQYF
.	TRBV7-9	CASSLVAEKLFF
many	TRBV24-1	CATGTAQETQYF
.	TRBV5-1	CASSLTRKQETQYF
few	TRBV13	CASSRYEGVHGYTF